What follows describes a single T cell receptor beta chain. There is no known antigen for this receptor. There are no base qualities to consult, and no much larger clone falls within one base. The data were obtained in a study of OX40 agonist ivuxolimab in advanced cancers. As for the study more broadly: Ivuxolimab was an agonistic, fully human IgG2 monoclonal antibody directed against OX40 (CD134), a costimulatory receptor. Intravenous ivuxolimab was administered to patients every 2 weeks at six dose levels: 0.01, 0.1, 0.3, 1.5, 3 and 10 mg/kg. The paper describes the monotherapy dose-escalation part (N of about 47 patients) of the phase I trial of ivuxolimab. The purpose of peripheral TCRbeta sequencing was to test whether ivuxolimab changed TCR sequence diversity and led to clonal T-cell expansion. Partial responses occurred in three dose-escalation patients, of whom one had hepatocellular carcinoma and two had cutaneous melanoma. Of the approximately 50 patients in dose escalation, 19 had hepatocellular carcinoma, some 15 had melanoma, 9 had renal cell carcinoma and 9 had head and neck cancer. Prior anti-PD-1, anti-PD-L1 or anti-CTLA-4 therapy was permitted, and approximately 40% of dose-escalation patients had received checkpoint inhibitors. A male proportion of around 80% and a mean age of around 60 years, ranging from about 20 to 80, were recorded for the dose-escalation cohort. What the authors observed across the whole study: Low levels of normalized T-cell clonal expansion were also seen in some patients who did not respond. After ivuxolimab, expanded clones were on average more numerous among CD8+ T cells than among CD4+ T cells. Which antigens the clonally expanded peripheral T cells were specific for was not determined. At doses of 0.1 to 3.0 mg/kg, clonal expansion of both CD4+ and CD8+ blood T cells was observed from baseline to week 6. Partial responders in the 0.1-3.0 mg/kg groups had among the lowest normalized peripheral clonal expansion, especially among CD8+ T cells.

Genomic DNA was extracted from sorted cells for sequencing of the TCRbeta CDR3 region. The immunoSEQ Assay was used for sequencing of TCRbeta CDR3 regions. TCRdb's version of the immuneACCESS table is confined to in-frame rearrangements and falls short of the full clone set. An unresolved V gene accounts for under half of the shortfall where checked; the remainder is of unknown origin. The sample table holds 45,000 to 60,000 clones, of which almost 90% were seen once. The ten largest clonotypes hold approximately 4.6% of the sample. Trimming removed 3 bases from V and 0 bases from J, leaving 9 bases between the germline ends. According to the germline V gene, CDR1 reads KGHSH and CDR2 reads LQKENI. Taken from cysteine to phenylalanine, the CDR3 has 14 residues. Only the CDR3 portion is preserved as DNA: 42 bases, with reading frame beginning at the first base. Patients with a history of autoimmune disease or receiving systemic immunosuppression were excluded from the trial. In every dose cohort, peripheral blood was drawn for TCR sequencing at baseline, cycle 4 day 1, and cycle 7 day 1. The samples were drawn from a first-in-human, open-label, multicenter phase I dose-escalation trial of ivuxolimab. Adults with locally advanced or metastatic melanoma, renal cell, hepatocellular, or head and neck squamous cell carcinoma were enrolled in the trial. Before TCR sequencing, CD4+ T cells and CD8+ T cells from peripheral blood were sorted into separate populations.

This sample comprised CD4+ or CD8+ T cells sorted from blood, obtained in a trial of the OX40 agonist ivuxolimab. In this chain, TRBV18 is recombined with TRBJ2-7; the D element might be TRBD1 or TRBD2, as each aligns at 5 bases. This clonotype was obtained from an adult with an advanced solid tumor such as melanoma, head and neck, liver or kidney cancer. The DNA sequence is as follows: TGTGCCAGCTCACCGGGGGACCTCTCCTACGAGCAGTACTTC. It translates to CASSPGDLSYEQYF.